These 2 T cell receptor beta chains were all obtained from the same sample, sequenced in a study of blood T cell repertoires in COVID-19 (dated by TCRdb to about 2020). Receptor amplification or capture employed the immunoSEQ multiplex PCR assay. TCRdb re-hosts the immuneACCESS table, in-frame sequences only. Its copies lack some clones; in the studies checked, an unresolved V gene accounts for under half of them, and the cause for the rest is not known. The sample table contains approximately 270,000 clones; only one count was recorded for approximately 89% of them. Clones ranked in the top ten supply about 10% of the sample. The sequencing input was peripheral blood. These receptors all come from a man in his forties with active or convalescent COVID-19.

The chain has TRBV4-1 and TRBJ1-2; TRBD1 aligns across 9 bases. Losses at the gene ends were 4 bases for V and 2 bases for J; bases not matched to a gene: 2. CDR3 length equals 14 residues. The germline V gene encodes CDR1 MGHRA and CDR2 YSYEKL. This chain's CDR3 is CASSPGTGNYGYTF. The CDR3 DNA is TGCGCCAGCAGCCCTGGGACAGGGAACTATGGCTACACCTTC.

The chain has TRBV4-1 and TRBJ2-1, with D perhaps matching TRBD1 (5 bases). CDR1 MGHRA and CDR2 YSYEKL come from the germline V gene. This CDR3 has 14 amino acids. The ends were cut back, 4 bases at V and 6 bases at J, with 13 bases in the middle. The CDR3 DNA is TGCGCCAGCAGCCCTTACCCCGACAGCAATGAGCAGTTCTTC. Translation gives CASSPYPDSNEQFF.